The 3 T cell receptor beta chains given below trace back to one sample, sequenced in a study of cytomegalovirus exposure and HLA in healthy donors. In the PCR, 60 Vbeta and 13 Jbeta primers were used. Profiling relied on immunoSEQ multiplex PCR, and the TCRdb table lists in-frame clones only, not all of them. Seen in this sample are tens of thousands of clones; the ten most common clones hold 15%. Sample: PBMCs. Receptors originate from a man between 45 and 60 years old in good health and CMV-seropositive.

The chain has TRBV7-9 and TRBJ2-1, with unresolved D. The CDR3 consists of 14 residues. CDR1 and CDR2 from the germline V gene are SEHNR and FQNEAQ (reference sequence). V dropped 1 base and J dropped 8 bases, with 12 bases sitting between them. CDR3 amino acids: CASSLGATFDEQFF. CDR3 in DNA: TGTGCCAGCAGCTTAGGGGCCACATTCGATGAGCAGTTCTTC.

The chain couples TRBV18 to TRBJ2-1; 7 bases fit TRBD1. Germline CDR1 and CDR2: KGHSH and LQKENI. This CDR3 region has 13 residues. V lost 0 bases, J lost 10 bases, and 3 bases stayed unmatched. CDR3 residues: CASSPPGQAEQFF. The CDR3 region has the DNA TGTGCCAGCTCACCACCTGGACAGGCCGAGCAGTTCTTC.

CDR3 loop: CASSSWYNRGRGKNIQYF. The CDR3 DNA is TGTGCCAGTAGTTCGTGGTATAACAGGGGAAGGGGCAAAAACATTCAGTACTTC. The chain links TRBV19 to TRBJ2-4; 7 bases map to TRBD1. Germline V gene lookup returns CDR1 LNHDA and CDR2 SQIVND (reference sequence). CDR3 length: 18 amino acids. Trimming at V came to 5 bases and at J to 3 bases, leaving 16 bases not matched to a gene.